Following are 5 T cell receptor beta chains from one sample sequenced in a study of T cells in Graves' hyperthyroidism and ophthalmopathy. It was RNA transcripts that yielded the amplified TCR beta CDR3 regions. The HTBI primer set drove a first-round RT-PCR of the TCR CDR3. TCRdb redid the calling of the multiplex PCR reads with MiXCR, one entry per CDR3 protein. The sample lists more than 350,000 distinct CDR3 sequences; 13% to 15% were seen once. Sequences were obtained from blood. The receptors were gathered from a woman aged 30 to 39 with Graves' ophthalmopathy.

This clonotype was seen many times. The V and J genes are TRBV7-9 and TRBJ1-1; TRBD1 aligns across 8 bases. Germline loops: CDR1 SEHNR, CDR2 FQNEAQ (reference sequence). This CDR3 spans 15 amino acids. V gave up 3 bases and J gave up 1 base; unmatched junction bases: 4. The CDR3 region has the DNA TGTGCCAGCAGCTTCCAGGGGGCGAGGAACACTGAAGCTTTCTTT. Amino acids: CASSFQGARNTEAFF.

This clonotype appeared many times. The chain uses TRBV7-2 and TRBJ2-7, with TRBD1 matching 8 bases. The CDR3 consists of 15 residues. V trimming: 3 bases; J trimming: 3 bases; junction bases outside the gene matches: 7. Germline V gene lookup returns CDR1 SGHTA and CDR2 FQGNSA. CDR3 coding DNA: TGTGCCAGCAGCTTTAGCCCAGGGGGCTTCTACGAGCAGTACTTC. It yields the protein CASSFSPGGFYEQYF.

This clonotype was picked up many times. V and J are TRBV28 and TRBJ2-3; D may be TRBD2 (6 bases). CDR3 length: 13 amino acids. Trimming took off 11 bases at V and 3 bases at J, with 15 bases between the two ends. The germline CDR1 and CDR2 sequences are MDHEN and SYDVKM. The CDR3 protein is CAVGRGTTDTQYF. CDR3 nucleotide sequence: TGTGCCGTCGGGCGGGGCACGACAGATACGCAGTATTTT.

This clonotype was seen repeatedly, ten times or more. CDR3 protein: CATWWDRGGVEQFF. CDR3 nucleotide sequence: TGTGCCACGTGGTGGGACAGGGGGGGAGTTGAGCAGTTCTTC. The chain employs TRBV10-3 and TRBJ2-1; 11 nucleotides agree with TRBD1. After removal of 10 bases from V and 9 bases from J, the junction contained 11 bases not matched to a gene. The CDR3 spans 14 residues. Germline V gene data show CDR1 as ENHRY and CDR2 as SYGVKD.

This clonotype was seen more than once but under ten times. The CDR3: CATRDRGGRETQYF. CDR3 nucleotides: TGTGCCACCAGGGACCGGGGAGGGCGAGAGACCCAGTACTTC. The rearrangement uses TRBV15 and TRBJ2-5; TRBD2 matches 7 bases. The CDR3 loop spans 14 amino acids. V gave up 6 bases and J gave up 4 bases; unmatched junction bases: 8. Germline V gene sequence: CDR1 LNHNV, CDR2 YYDKDF (reference sequence).